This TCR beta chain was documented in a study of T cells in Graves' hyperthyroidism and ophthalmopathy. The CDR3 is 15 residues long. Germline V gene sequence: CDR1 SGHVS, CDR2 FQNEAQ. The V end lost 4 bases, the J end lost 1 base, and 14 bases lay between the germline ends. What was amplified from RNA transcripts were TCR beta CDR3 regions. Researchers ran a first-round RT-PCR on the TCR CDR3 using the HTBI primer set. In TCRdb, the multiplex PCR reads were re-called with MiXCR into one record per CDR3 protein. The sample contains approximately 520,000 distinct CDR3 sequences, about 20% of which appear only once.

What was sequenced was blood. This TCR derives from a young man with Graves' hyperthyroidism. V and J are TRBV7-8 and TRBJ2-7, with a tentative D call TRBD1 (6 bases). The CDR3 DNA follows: TGTGCCAGCAGCTCTCGAAGGGACATGTCCTACGAGCAGTACTTC. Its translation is CASSSRRDMSYEQYF.